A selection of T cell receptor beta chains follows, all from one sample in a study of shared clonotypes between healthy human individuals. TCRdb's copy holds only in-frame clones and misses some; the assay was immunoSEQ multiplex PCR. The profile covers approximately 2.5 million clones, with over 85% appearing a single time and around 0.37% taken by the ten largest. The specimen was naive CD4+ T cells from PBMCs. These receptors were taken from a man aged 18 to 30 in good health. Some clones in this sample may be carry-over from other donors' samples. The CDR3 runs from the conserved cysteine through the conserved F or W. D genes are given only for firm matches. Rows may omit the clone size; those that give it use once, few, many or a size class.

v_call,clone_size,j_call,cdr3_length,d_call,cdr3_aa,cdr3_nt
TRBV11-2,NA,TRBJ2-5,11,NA,CASMRGETQYF,TGTGCCAGCATGAGGGGAGAGACCCAGTACTTC
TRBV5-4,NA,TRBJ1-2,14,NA,CASSFFPTNYGYTF,TGTGCCAGCAGCTTCTTTCCAACTAACTATGGCTACACCTTC
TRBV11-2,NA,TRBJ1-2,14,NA,CASSLKIRQWGYTF,TGTGCCAGCAGCTTAAAGATCAGGCAGTGGGGCTACACCTTC
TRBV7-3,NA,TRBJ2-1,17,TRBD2,CASSLMAWEGGPNEQFF,TGTGCCAGCAGCTTAATGGCCTGGGAGGGAGGACCCAATGAGCAGTTCTTC
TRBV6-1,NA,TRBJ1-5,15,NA,CASSERRAYNQPQHF,TGTGCCAGCAGTGAACGAAGGGCTTACAATCAGCCCCAGCATTTT
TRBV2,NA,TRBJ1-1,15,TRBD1,CASTGVAGGNTEAFF,TGTGCCAGCACCGGGGTGGCAGGGGGGAACACTGAAGCTTTCTTT
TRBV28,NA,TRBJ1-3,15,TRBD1,CASSLPTGDGNTIYF,TGTGCCAGCAGTTTACCCACAGGGGATGGAAACACCATATATTTT
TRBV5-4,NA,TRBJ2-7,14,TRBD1,CASSLAGTAYEQYF,TGTGCCAGCAGCCTAGCTGGGACAGCCTACGAGCAGTACTTC
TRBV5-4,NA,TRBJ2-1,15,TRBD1,CASSLRQGTYNEQFF,TGTGCCAGCAGCTTGAGACAGGGGACCTACAATGAGCAGTTCTTC
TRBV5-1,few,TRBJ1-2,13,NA,CASSFGPQGGYTF,TGCGCCAGCAGCTTTGGACCCCAAGGTGGCTACACCTTC
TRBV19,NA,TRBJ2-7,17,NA,CASSTVVVGGGFYEQYF,TGTGCCAGTAGTACCGTCGTTGTGGGCGGTGGCTTCTACGAGCAGTACTTC
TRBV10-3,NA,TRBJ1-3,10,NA,CAIGVNTIYF,TGTGCCATCGGGGTTAACACCATATATTTT
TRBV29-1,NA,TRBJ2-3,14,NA,CSVEVAPWGYTQYF,TGCAGCGTTGAAGTGGCCCCGTGGGGATATACGCAGTATTTT
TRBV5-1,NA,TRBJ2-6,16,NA,CASSLVGAVGANVLTF,TGCGCCAGCAGCTTGGTGGGGGCCGTGGGGGCCAACGTCCTGACTTTC
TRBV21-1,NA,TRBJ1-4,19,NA,CASSPERTGVFGTNEKLFF,TGTGCCAGCAGCCCCGAGCGGACAGGGGTCTTTGGGACTAATGAAAAACTGTTTTTT
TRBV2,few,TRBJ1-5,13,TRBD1,CASNTGGDQPQHF,TGTGCCAGCAATACAGGGGGGGATCAGCCCCAGCATTTT
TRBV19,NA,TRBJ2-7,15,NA,CASTAPGGSSYEQYF,TGTGCCAGTACCGCACCAGGGGGGTCCTCCTACGAGCAGTACTTC
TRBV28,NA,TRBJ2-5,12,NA,CASGTYQETQYF,TGTGCCAGCGGGACGTACCAAGAGACCCAGTACTTC
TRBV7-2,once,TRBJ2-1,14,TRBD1,CASGRDRVSNEQFF,TGTGCCAGCGGACGGGACAGGGTGTCAAATGAGCAGTTCTTC
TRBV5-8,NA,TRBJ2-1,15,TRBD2,CASSAGLASYNEQFF,TGTGCCAGCAGCGCGGGACTAGCGAGCTACAATGAGCAGTTCTTC
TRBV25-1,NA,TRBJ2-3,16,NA,CASSALAAGPTDTQYF,TGTGCCAGCAGTGCCCTGGCGGCGGGACCGACAGATACGCAGTATTTT
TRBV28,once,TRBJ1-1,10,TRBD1,CTSGGTEAFF,TGTACCTCAGGGGGCACTGAAGCTTTCTTT